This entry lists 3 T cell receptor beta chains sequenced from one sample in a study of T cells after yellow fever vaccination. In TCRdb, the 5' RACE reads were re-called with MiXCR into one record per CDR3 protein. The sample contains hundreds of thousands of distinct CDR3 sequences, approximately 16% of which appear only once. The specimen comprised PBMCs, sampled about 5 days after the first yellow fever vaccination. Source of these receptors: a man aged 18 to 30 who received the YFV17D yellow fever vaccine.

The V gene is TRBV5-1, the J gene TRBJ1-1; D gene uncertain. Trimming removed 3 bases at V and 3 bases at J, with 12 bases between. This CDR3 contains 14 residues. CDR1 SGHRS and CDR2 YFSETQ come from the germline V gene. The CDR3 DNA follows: TGCGCCAGCAGCTCGAGGGTCGGTTACACTGAAGCTTTCTTT. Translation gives CASSSRVGYTEAFF.

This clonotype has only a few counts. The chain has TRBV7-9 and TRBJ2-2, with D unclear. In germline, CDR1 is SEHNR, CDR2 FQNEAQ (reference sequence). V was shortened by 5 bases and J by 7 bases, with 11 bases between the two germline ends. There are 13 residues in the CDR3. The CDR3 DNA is TGTGCCAGCAGCCACTACTTGGACGGGGAGCTGTTTTTT. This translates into CASSHYLDGELFF.

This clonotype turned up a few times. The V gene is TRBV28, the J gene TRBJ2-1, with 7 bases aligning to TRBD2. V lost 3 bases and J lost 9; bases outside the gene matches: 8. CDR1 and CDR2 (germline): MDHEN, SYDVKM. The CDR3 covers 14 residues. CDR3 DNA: TGTGCCAGCAGTTTGGGAGGGTTTCGCGGTGAGCAGTTCTTC. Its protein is CASSLGGFRGEQFF.